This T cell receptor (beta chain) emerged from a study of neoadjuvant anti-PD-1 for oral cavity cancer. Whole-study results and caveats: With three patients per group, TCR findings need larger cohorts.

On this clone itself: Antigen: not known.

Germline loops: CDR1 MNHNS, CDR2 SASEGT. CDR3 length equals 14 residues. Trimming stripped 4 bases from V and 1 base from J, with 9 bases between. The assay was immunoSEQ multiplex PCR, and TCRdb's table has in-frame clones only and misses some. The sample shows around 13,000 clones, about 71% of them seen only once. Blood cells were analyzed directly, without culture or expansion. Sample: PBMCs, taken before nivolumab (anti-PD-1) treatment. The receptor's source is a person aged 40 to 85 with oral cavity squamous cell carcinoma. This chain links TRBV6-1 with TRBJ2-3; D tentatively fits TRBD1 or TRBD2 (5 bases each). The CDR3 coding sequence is TGTGCCAGCAGTGCTGGGGGTGGCACAGATACGCAGTATTTT. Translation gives CASSAGGGTDTQYF.